Each of the 24 T cell receptor beta chains below was sequenced from the same sample in a study of somatic mutations in cytotoxic T cells in rheumatoid arthritis. Measured with immunoSEQ multiplex PCR; TCRdb has only the in-frame clones, and not every one. The table lists about 11,000 clones, around 80% of them singletons. Input material: CD8+ T cells sorted from blood. These receptors came from an adult with rheumatoid arthritis.

This chain uses TRBV27 with TRBJ1-2, with D maybe TRBD1 (5 bases). The ends were cut back, 2 bases at V and 4 bases at J, with 8 bases in the middle. Germline CDR1 MNHEY, CDR2 SMNVEV (reference sequence). This CDR3 has 13 amino acids. The CDR3, as DNA: TGTGCCAGCAGTTTAGGGGGGGTCTATGGCTACACCTTC. Translation: CASSLGGVYGYTF.

The chain has TRBV27 and TRBJ2-5, with D possibly matching TRBD1 (5 bases). This CDR3 is 14 amino acids long. V lost 6 bases, J lost 1 base, and 12 bases lay in between. CDR1 MNHEY and CDR2 SMNVEV come from the germline V gene (reference sequence). Here the CDR3 DNA reads TGTGCCAGCAGCCCAACAGGAGCCCAAGAGACCCAGTACTTC. Amino acids: CASSPTGAQETQYF.

The chain joins TRBV13 to TRBJ2-5; 8 bases are shared with TRBD2. V was pared by 3 bases and J by 1 base, with 4 bases of the junction left unmatched. This CDR3 is built from 15 residues. Germline V gene data show CDR1 as PRHDT and CDR2 as FYEKMQ (reference sequence). CDR3 amino acids: CASSLWREAQETQYF. CDR3 coding DNA: TGTGCCAGCAGCTTGTGGCGGGAGGCCCAAGAGACCCAGTACTTC.

The chain recombines TRBV14 with TRBJ2-5; 8 bases are shared with TRBD2. There are 16 residues in the CDR3. Germline V lookup: CDR1 SGHDN, CDR2 FVKESK. The junction had 12 bases not matched to a gene; V was cut back by 4 bases and J by 5 bases. The CDR3 region is CASSLRTSSEWETQYF. CDR3 DNA: TGTGCCAGCAGCCTACGGACTAGCAGTGAGTGGGAGACCCAGTACTTC.

Details on this clone: At one boundary the junction diverges from the germline segment, which might be a read error. The rearrangement links TRBV7-9 to TRBJ1-1; no reliable D call. CDR3 length equals 10 residues. Germline values: CDR1 SEHNR, CDR2 FQNEAQ (reference sequence). The CDR3 bases are TGTGCCAGCCAGAACAGTGAAGCTTTCTTT. It encodes CASQNSEAFF. The variable domain in full, completed from reference TRBV7-9 and TRBJ1-1, reads DTGVSQNPRHKITKRGQNVTFRCDPISEHNRLYWYRQTLGQGPEFLTYFQNEAQLEKSRLLSDRFSAERPKGSFSTLEIQRTEQGDSAMYLCASQNSEAFFGQGTRLTVV.

This clone was seen a few times. This chain connects TRBV29-1 to TRBJ2-6, with a possible D match to TRBD1 (6 bases). CDR1 and CDR2 (germline): SQVTM, ANQGSEA. This CDR3 region has 15 residues. Trimming cost V 3 bases and J 4 bases, with 13 bases left between them. CDR3 DNA: TGCAGCGTTGAGAAACAGGGTGAAGGGGCCAACGTCCTGACTTTC. This sequence encodes CSVEKQGEGANVLTF.

This chain links TRBV19 with TRBJ2-2; D is undetermined. CDR1 is LNHDA, CDR2 SQIVND, per germline (reference sequence). This CDR3 has 12 residues. Trimming cost V 7 bases and J 1 base, with 4 bases left between them. CDR3 nucleotide sequence: TGTGCCAGTAAGGGGAACACCGGGGAGCTGTTTTTT. Translation: CASKGNTGELFF.

The chain combines TRBV9 with TRBJ2-1, with D perhaps given as TRBD1 or TRBD2 (6 bases each). The germline CDR1 and CDR2 sequences are SGDLS and YYNGEE. V dropped 10 bases and J dropped 10 bases, with 12 bases sitting between them. The CDR3 sequence is 10 residues long. The CDR3 protein is CAGGHREQFF. CDR3 in DNA: TGTGCCGGGGGGCATAGAGAGCAGTTCTTC. Drawing the rest from reference TRBV9 and TRBJ2-1, the complete variable domain is DSGVTQTPKHLITATGQRVTLRCSPRSGDLSVYWYQQSLDQGLQFLIQYYNGEERAKGNILERFSAQQFPDLHSELNLSSLELGDSALYFCAGGHREQFFGPGTRLTVL.

This clone was found once. This chain joins TRBV6-5 and TRBJ2-3, with D possibly being TRBD2 (5 bases). The CDR3 loop spans 15 amino acids. V lost 4 bases and J 1 base, leaving 12 bases between the germline ends. The V gene's germline CDR1 is MNHEY and CDR2 SVGAGI. In nucleotides, the CDR3 is TGTGCCAGCAGTTTTGTGGGAGAAGGCACAGATACGCAGTATTTT. It encodes CASSFVGEGTDTQYF.

This sequence joins TRBV18 and TRBJ1-5; TRBD1 is a possible D gene (5 bases). This CDR3 spans 15 amino acids. V lost 4 bases, J lost 5 bases, and 15 bases lay in between. CDR1 and CDR2 from the germline V gene are KGHSH and LQKENI. The CDR3: CASSQLAGGDQPQHF. The DNA of the CDR3 is TGTGCCAGCTCACAACTCGCGGGGGGTGATCAGCCCCAGCATTTT.

This clone turned up a few times. The rearrangement uses TRBV15 and TRBJ1-6; D is possibly TRBD1 (6 bases). The germline V gene has CDR1 LNHNV and CDR2 YYDKDF (reference sequence). Between the trimmed V and J ends, which lost 0 bases and 9 bases, there was a span of 12 bases. The CDR3 sequence is 15 residues long. CDR3 protein: CATSRDVRGSSPLHF. For the CDR3, the DNA is TGTGCCACCAGCAGAGATGTTAGGGGGAGTTCACCCCTCCACTTT. Full variable domain (missing parts from reference TRBV15 and TRBJ1-6): DAMVIQNPRYQVTQFGKPVTLSCSQTLNHNVMYWYQQKSSQAPKLLFHYYDKDFNNEADTPDNFQSRRPNTSFCFLDIRSPGLGDTAMYLCATSRDVRGSSPLHFGNGTRLTVT.

The chain employs TRBV4-3 and TRBJ2-2; D remains unclear. With 1 base removed from V and 6 bases from J, the gap between germline ends came to 6 bases. Per germline, CDR1 LGHNA and CDR2 YSLEER. The CDR3 is 13 residues long. The CDR3 reads CASSQGDSGELFF. The CDR3 nucleotides are TGCGCCAGCAGCCAAGGGGATTCCGGGGAGCTGTTTTTT.

This sequence joins TRBV30 and TRBJ2-1, with D tentatively TRBD2 (5 bases). Germline CDR1 is GTSNPN and CDR2 is SVGIG (reference sequence). The CDR3 runs 14 residues. V was shortened by 0 bases and J by 5 bases, with 11 bases between the two germline ends. CDR3 region: CAWSVLGQNNEQFF. The CDR3 nucleotides read TGTGCCTGGAGTGTACTAGGTCAAAACAATGAGCAGTTCTTC. The full variable domain, with the rest looked up from reference TRBV30 and TRBJ2-1, is SQTIHQWPATLVQPVGSPLSLECTVEGTSNPNLYWYRQAAGRGLQLLFYSVGIGQISSEVPQNLSASRPQDRQFILSSKKLLLSDSGFYLCAWSVLGQNNEQFFGPGTRLTVL.

CDR3 amino acids: CAISEGGQGAHGYTF. As DNA, the CDR3 is TGTGCCATCAGTGAGGGGGGACAGGGGGCGCATGGCTACACCTTC. The J gene is TRBJ1-2, the V gene TRBV10-3, with 12 nucleotides matching TRBD1. J lost 6 bases, V lost 2 bases, and 4 bases had no gene match. Germline V gene sequence: CDR1 ENHRY, CDR2 SYGVKD. CDR3 length: 15 amino acids.

This clone appeared a few times. The V gene is TRBV20-1, the J gene TRBJ2-2, with D unclear. Germline V gene sequence: CDR1 DFQATT, CDR2 SNEGSKA (reference sequence). Trimming stripped 5 bases from V and 5 bases from J, with 6 bases between. The CDR3 spans 11 residues. The CDR3 protein is CSAPLTGELFF. DNA for the CDR3: TGCAGTGCTCCTCTTACCGGGGAGCTGTTTTTT.

This clone has a handful of counts. The chain employs TRBV19 and TRBJ2-3, with 11 bases lining up with TRBD1. From germline, CDR1 is LNHDA and CDR2 SQIVND (reference sequence). The CDR3 covers 16 residues. V trimming: 4 bases; J trimming: 4 bases; junction bases outside the gene matches: 7. The CDR3 coding sequence is TGTGCCAGTAGTACGGGGACAGGGGGAGGATCAGATACGCAGTATTTT. Translation gives CASSTGTGGGSDTQYF.

This chain connects TRBV7-8 to TRBJ2-1; D gene uncertain. The CDR3 is 16 residues long. Deletions cut 3 bases from V and 4 bases from J, with 16 bases between. Per the germline V gene, CDR1 is SGHVS and CDR2 is FQNEAQ. The CDR3 spells CASSFRASYIYNEQFF. The CDR3 DNA reads TGTGCCAGCAGCTTCCGGGCGTCGTATATTTACAATGAGCAGTTCTTC.

The chain employs TRBV19 and TRBJ2-1; perhaps TRBD2 as D (5 bases). This CDR3 is built from 12 residues. Germline CDR1 and CDR2: LNHDA and SQIVND (reference sequence). V lost 3 bases and J 12 bases, leaving 12 bases between the germline ends. The CDR3 region has the DNA TGTGCCAGTAGTATGGGCCTCAGCGGGCAGTTCTTC. Protein: CASSMGLSGQFF.

J is TRBJ2-1 and V is TRBV4-1; D perhaps matches TRBD2 (6 bases). The CDR3 is 17 amino acids. Germline lookup yields CDR1 MGHRA and CDR2 YSYEKL. V lost 4 bases and J lost 1, with 17 bases in between. CDR3 loop: CASSRNLGGTSYNEQFF. The CDR3 coding sequence is TGCGCCAGCAGCCGAAATTTAGGAGGGACTTCCTACAATGAGCAGTTCTTC.

This clone showed up just once. Other nucleotide sequences in the sample specify the same CDR3. The chain joins TRBV11-2 to TRBJ2-1; weak D call: TRBD1 (6 bases). The germline CDR1 and CDR2 sequences are SGHAT and FQNNGV. V was clipped by 6 bases and J by 0 bases, with 12 bases between them. The CDR3 length is 15 residues. CDR3 protein: CASRGGLDSYNEQFF. For the CDR3, the DNA is TGTGCCAGCAGAGGGGGTTTAGACTCCTACAATGAGCAGTTCTTC.

The rearrangement uses TRBV4-1 and TRBJ2-5, with TRBD1 matching over 8 bases. Per the germline V gene, CDR1 is MGHRA and CDR2 is YSYEKL. The CDR3 covers 16 residues. After removal of 3 bases from V and 7 bases from J, the junction contained 13 bases not matched to a gene. The CDR3 DNA follows: TGCGCCAGCAGCCACCCCCTGGACAGGGTTGAAGGGACCCAGTACTTC. Its protein is CASSHPLDRVEGTQYF.

V is TRBV27 and J is TRBJ2-1, with 10 bases matching TRBD2. Trimming removed 6 bases from V and 4 bases from J; junction bases left unmatched: 6. Germline V gene lookup returns CDR1 MNHEY and CDR2 SMNVEV (reference sequence). The CDR3 runs to 15 residues. The CDR3 nucleotides are TGTGCCAGCAGCTTCACTAGCGGGGAATACAATGAGCAGTTCTTC. This gives the protein CASSFTSGEYNEQFF.

The V gene is TRBV4-1, the J gene TRBJ2-1; 9 bases align to TRBD2. Germline V gene sequence: CDR1 MGHRA, CDR2 YSYEKL. This CDR3 comprises 16 residues. After removal of 3 bases from V and 9 bases from J, the junction contained 12 bases not matched to a gene. For the CDR3, the DNA is TGCGCCAGCAGCCATGAACCGGGACTAGCTTTGGGTGAGCAGTTCTTC. Protein product: CASSHEPGLALGEQFF.

The chain links TRBV19 to TRBJ2-2; weak D call: TRBD2 (6 bases). V was trimmed by 6 bases and J by 0 bases, leaving 11 bases between them. CDR1 and CDR2 from the germline V gene are LNHDA and SQIVND (reference sequence). This CDR3 has 15 residues. This chain's CDR3 is CASRERVANTGELFF. In nucleotides, the CDR3 is TGTGCCAGTAGGGAGCGGGTCGCGAACACCGGGGAGCTGTTTTTT.